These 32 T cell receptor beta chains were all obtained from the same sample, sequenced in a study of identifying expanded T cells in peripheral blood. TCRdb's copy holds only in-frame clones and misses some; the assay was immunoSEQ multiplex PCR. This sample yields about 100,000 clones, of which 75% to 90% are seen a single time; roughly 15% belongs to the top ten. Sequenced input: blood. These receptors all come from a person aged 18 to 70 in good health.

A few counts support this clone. The CDR3 is CASTTTGTTDTQYF. In DNA, the CDR3 is TGTGCCAGCACTACGACAGGGACCACAGATACGCAGTATTTT. The V gene is TRBV6-1, the J gene TRBJ2-3; TRBD1 agrees at 7 bases. The CDR3 is 14 amino acids. V shed 7 bases and J 2 bases; nucleotides not matched to a gene: 6. CDR1 and CDR2 (germline): MNHNS, SASEGT.

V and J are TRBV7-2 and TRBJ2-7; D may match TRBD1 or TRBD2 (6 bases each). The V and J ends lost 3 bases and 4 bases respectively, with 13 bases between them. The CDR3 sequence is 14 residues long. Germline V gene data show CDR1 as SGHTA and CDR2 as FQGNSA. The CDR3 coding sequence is TGTGCCAGCAGCTTCGGAGGGGGGAATTACGAGCAGTACTTC. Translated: CASSFGGGNYEQYF.

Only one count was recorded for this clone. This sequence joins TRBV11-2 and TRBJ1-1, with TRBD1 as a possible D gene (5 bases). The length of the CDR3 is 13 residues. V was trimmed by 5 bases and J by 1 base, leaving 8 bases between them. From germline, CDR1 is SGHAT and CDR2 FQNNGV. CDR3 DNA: TGTGCCAGCAGCACCGGACAGAACACTGAAGCTTTCTTT. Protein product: CASSTGQNTEAFF.

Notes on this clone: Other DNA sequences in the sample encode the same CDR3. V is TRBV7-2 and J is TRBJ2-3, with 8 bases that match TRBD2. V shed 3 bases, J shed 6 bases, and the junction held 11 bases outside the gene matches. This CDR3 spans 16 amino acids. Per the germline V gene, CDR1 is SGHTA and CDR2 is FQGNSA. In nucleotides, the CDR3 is TGTGCCAGCAGCTTCTTATCGGGGGGGCGGGCGGATACGCAGTATTTT. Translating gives CASSFLSGGRADTQYF.

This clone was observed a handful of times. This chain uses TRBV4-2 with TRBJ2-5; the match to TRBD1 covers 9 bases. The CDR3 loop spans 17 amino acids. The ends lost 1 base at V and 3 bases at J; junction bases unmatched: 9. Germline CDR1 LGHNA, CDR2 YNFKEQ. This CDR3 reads CASSQATGQGPEETQYF. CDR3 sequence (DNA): TGTGCCAGCAGCCAAGCCACCGGACAGGGGCCCGAAGAGACCCAGTACTTC.

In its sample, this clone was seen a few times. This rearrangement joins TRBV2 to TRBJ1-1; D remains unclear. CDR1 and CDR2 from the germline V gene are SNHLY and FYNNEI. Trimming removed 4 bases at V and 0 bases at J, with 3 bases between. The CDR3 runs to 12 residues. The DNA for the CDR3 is TGTGCCAGCAGTGGACTGAACACTGAAGCTTTCTTT. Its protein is CASSGLNTEAFF. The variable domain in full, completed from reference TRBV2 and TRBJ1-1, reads EPEVTQTPSHQVTQMGQEVILRCVPISNHLYFYWYRQILGQKVEFLVSFYNNEISEKSEIFDDQFSVERPDGSNFTLKIRSTKLEDSAMYFCASSGLNTEAFFGQGTRLTVV.

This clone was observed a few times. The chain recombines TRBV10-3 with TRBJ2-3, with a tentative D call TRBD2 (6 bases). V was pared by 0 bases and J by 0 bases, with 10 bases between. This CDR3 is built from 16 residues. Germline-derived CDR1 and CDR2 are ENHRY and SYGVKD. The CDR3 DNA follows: TGTGCCATCAGTGAGTCTAGCGGCTTTAGCACAGATACGCAGTATTTT. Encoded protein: CAISESSGFSTDTQYF.

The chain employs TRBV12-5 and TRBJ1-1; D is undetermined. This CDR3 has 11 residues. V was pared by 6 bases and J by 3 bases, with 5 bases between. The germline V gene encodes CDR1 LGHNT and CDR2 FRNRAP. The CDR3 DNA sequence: TGTGCTAGTGGCCTTTACACTGAAGCTTTCTTT. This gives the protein CASGLYTEAFF.

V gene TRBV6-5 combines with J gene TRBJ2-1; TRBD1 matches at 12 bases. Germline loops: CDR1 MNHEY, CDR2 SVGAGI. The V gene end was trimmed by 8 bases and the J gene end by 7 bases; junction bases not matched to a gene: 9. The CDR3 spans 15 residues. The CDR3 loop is CASSRWDRGQNEQFF. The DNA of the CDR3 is TGTGCCAGCTCTCGCTGGGACAGGGGGCAGAATGAGCAGTTCTTC.

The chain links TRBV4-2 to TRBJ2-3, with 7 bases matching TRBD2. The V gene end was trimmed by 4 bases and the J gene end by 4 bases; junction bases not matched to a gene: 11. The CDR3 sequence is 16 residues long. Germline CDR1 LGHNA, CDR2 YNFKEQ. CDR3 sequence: CASSPESGAVADTQYF. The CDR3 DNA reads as TGTGCCAGCAGCCCAGAAAGCGGGGCGGTGGCAGATACGCAGTATTTT.

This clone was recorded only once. CDR3 nucleotide sequence: TGTGCCAGCAGCTTAAAACTCCGAGGGCGTGGGAGATACACCGGGGAGCTGTTTTTT. Protein product: CASSLKLRGRGRYTGELFF. J is TRBJ2-2 and V is TRBV7-2; D is perhaps TRBD2 (5 bases). V shed 2 bases and J shed 3 bases, with 22 bases lying between them. CDR1 and CDR2 (germline): SGHTA, FQGNSA. This CDR3 spans 19 amino acids.

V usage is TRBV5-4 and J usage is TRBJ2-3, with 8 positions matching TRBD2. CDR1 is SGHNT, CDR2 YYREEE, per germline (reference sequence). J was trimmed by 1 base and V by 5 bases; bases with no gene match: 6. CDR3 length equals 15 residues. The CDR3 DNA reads TGTGCCAGCAGTGCCGGGGGGGTAGGCACAGATACGCAGTATTTT. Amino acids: CASSAGGVGTDTQYF.

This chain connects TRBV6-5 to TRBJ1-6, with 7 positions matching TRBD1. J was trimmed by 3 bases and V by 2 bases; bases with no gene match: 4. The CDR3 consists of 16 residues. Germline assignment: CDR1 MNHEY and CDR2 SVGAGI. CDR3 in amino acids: CASSYQGTVYNSPLHF. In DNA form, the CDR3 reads TGTGCCAGCAGTTACCAAGGGACAGTCTATAATTCACCCCTCCACTTT.

In nucleotides, the CDR3 is TGTGCCAGTACCCGACCAGGGGCTGGGGCCAACGTCCTGACTTTC. Protein sequence: CASTRPGAGANVLTF. The rearrangement joins TRBV19 to TRBJ2-6, with D possibly TRBD1 on 6 matching bases. Germline V gives CDR1 LNHDA, CDR2 SQIVND (reference sequence). The CDR3 has 15 residues. With 7 bases removed from V and 2 bases from J, the gap between germline ends came to 12 bases.

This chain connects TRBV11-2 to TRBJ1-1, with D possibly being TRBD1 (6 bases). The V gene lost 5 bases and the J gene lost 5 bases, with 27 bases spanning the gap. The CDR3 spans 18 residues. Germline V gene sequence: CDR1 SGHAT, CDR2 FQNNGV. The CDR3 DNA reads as TGTGCCAGCAGCCCTCACCCGGGGGCAGGGGAAGGAAGGACTGAAGCTTTCTTT. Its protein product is CASSPHPGAGEGRTEAFF.

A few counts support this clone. The CDR3, as DNA: TGCAGCGTTGAGGGACAGGACTATGGCTACACCTTC. Translation: CSVEGQDYGYTF. The chain recombines TRBV29-1 with TRBJ1-2, with TRBD1 matching over 8 bases. V was pared by 3 bases and J by 3 bases, with 0 bases of the junction left unmatched. The CDR3 contains 12 residues. CDR1 is SQVTM, CDR2 ANQGSEA, per germline.

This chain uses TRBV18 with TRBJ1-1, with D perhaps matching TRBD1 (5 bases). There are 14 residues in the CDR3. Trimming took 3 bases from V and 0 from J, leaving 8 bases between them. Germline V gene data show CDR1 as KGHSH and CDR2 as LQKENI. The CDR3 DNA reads TGTGCCAGCTCACCGACAGCCTTGAACACTGAAGCTTTCTTT. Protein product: CASSPTALNTEAFF.

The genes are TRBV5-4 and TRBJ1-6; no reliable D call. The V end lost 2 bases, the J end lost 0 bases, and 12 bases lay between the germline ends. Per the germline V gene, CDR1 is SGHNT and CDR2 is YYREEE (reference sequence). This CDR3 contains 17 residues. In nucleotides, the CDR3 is TGTGCCAGCAGCTTAACAACCTTGAGCTCCTATAATTCACCCCTCCACTTT. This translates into CASSLTTLSSYNSPLHF.

The CDR3 sequence is CASWGVMGTEAFF. The CDR3 region has the DNA TGTGCCAGCTGGGGGGTAATGGGCACTGAAGCTTTCTTT. The chain uses TRBV2 and TRBJ1-1, with D perhaps TRBD1 (5 bases). This CDR3 comprises 13 residues. Germline V lookup: CDR1 SNHLY, CDR2 FYNNEI. V lost 8 bases to trimming and J lost 4 bases, with 14 bases between them.

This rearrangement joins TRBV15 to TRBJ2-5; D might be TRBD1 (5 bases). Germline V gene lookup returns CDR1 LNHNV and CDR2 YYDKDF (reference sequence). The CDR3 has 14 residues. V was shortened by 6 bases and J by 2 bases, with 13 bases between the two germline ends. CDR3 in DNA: TGTGCCACCAGAGCAGGGCCAAGTCAAGAGACCCAGTACTTC. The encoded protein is CATRAGPSQETQYF. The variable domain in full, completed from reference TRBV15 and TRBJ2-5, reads DAMVIQNPRYQVTQFGKPVTLSCSQTLNHNVMYWYQQKSSQAPKLLFHYYDKDFNNEADTPDNFQSRRPNTSFCFLDIRSPGLGDTAMYLCATRAGPSQETQYFGPGTRLLVL.

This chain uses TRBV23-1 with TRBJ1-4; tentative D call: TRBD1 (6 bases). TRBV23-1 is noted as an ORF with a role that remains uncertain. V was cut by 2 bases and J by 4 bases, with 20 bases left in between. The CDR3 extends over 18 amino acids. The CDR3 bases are TGCGCCAGCAGTCAAAGGTGGGAGGGGGGGCTCTTTAATGAAAAACTGTTTTTT. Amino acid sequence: CASSQRWEGGLFNEKLFF.

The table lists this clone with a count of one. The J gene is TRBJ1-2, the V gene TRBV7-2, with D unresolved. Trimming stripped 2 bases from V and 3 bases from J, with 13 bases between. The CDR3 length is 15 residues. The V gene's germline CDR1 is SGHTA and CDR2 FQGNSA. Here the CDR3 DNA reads TGTGCCAGCAGCTTATGGGAAAGTCCCGACTATGGCTACACCTTC. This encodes CASSLWESPDYGYTF.

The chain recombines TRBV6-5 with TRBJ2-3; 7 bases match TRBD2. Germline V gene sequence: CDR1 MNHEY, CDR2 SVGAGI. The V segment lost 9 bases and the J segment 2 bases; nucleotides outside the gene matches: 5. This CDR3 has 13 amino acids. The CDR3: CASKRGLTDTQYF. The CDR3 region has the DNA TGTGCCAGTAAGCGGGGACTCACAGATACGCAGTATTTT.

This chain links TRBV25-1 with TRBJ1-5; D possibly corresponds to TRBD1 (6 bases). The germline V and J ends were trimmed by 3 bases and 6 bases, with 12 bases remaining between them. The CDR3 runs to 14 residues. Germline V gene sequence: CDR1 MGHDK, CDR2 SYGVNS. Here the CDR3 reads CASSDPGEIQPQHF. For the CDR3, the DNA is TGTGCCAGCAGTGATCCAGGGGAGATTCAGCCCCAGCATTTT. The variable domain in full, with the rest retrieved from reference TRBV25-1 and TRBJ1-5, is EADIYQTPRYLVIGTGKKITLECSQTMGHDKMYWYQQDPGMELHLIHYSYGVNSTEKGDLSSESTVSRIRTEHFPLTLESARPSHTSQYLCASSDPGEIQPQHFGDGTRLSIL.

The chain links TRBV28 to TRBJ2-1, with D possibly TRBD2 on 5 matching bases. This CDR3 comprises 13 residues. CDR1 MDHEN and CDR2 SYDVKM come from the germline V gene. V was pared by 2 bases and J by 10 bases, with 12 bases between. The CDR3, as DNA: TGTGCCAGCAGTTTACTCGCGGGCCGGGAGCAGTTCTTC. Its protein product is CASSLLAGREQFF.

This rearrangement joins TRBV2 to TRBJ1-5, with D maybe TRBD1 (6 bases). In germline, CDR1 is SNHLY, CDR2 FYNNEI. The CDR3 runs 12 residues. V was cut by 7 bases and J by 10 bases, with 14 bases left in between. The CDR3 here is CASTLGTSPQHF. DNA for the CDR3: TGTGCCAGCACCCTGGGGACATCCCCCCAGCATTTT.

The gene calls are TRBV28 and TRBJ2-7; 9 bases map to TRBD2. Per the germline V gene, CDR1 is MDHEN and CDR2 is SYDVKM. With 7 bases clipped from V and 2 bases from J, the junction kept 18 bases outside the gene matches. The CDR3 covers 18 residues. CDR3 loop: CASIPGTHRRGGAYEQYF. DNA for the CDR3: TGTGCCAGCATCCCTGGGACACATCGGCGGGGGGGAGCCTACGAGCAGTACTTC.

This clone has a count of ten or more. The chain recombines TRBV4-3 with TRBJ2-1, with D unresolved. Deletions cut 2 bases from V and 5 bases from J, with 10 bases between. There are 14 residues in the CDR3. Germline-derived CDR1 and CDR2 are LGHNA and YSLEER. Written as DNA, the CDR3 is TGCGCCAGCAGCCAATTTACGGCGGACAATGAGCAGTTCTTC. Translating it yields CASSQFTADNEQFF.

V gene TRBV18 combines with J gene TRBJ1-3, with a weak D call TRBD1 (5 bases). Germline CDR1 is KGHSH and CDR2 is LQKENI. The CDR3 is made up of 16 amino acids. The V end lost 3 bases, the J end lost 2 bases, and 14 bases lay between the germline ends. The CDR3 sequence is CASSPGREAAGNTIYF. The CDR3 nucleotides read TGTGCCAGCTCACCGGGCAGGGAAGCTGCTGGAAACACCATATATTTT.

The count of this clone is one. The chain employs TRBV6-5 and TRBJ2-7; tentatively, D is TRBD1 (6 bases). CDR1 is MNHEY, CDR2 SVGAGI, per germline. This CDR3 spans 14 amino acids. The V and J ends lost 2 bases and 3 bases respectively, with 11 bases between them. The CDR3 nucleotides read TGTGCCAGCAGTTACGGGGGCCAGAGCTACGAGCAGTACTTC. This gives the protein CASSYGGQSYEQYF.

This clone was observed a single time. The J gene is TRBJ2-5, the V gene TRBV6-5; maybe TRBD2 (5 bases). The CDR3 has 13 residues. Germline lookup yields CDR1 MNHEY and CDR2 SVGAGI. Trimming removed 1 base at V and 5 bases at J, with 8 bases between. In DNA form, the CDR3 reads TGTGCCAGCAGTTACTGGGAGAGGGAGACCCAGTACTTC. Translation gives CASSYWERETQYF.

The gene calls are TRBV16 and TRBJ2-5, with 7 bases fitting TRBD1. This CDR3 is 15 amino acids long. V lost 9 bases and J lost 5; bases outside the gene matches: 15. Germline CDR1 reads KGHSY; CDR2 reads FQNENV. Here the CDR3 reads CASNQYRGEVETQYF. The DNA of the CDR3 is TGTGCCAGTAATCAATACAGGGGCGAAGTTGAGACCCAGTACTTC.